This T cell receptor beta chain was sequenced during a study of cytomegalovirus exposure and HLA in healthy donors. Study-wide results and limits: A reported reduction in N-insertions relative to the 666-donor mean was seen in an Asian-associated ancestry cluster in a later analysis.

The CDR3 spans 13 residues. Germline-derived CDR1 and CDR2 are GTSNPN and SVGIG (reference sequence). Between the trimmed V and J ends, which lost 4 bases and 4 bases, there was a span of 11 bases. For this clone: Its cognate antigen is unknown.

The PCR was carried out with 60 Vbeta primers and 13 Jbeta primers. Method: immunoSEQ multiplex PCR; TCRdb's copy keeps in-frame clones and lacks some. Of 110,000 to 150,000 clones detected, about 71% appear once; the ten largest clones hold roughly 2%. The clonotype comes from a woman aged 55-75 years in good health and CMV-seropositive. The chain employs TRBV30 and TRBJ1-5, with D tentatively TRBD1 (5 bases). Sample: PBMCs. This CDR3 reads CAWTRDKNQPQHF. DNA of the CDR3: TGTGCCTGGACCAGGGATAAAAATCAGCCCCAGCATTTT.